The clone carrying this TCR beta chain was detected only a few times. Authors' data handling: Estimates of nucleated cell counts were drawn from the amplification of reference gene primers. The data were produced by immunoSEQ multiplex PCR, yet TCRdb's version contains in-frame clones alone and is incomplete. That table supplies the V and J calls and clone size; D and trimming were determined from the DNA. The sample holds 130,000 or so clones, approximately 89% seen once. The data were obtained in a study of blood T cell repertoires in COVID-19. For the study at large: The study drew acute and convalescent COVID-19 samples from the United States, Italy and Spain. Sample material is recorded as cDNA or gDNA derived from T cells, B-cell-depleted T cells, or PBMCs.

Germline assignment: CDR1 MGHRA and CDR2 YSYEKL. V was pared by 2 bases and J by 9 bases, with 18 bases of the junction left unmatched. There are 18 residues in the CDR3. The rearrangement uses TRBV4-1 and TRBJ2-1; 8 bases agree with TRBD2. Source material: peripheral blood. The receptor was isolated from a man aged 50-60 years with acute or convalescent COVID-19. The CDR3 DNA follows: TGCGCCAGCAGCCAATTTCAGGCGGTTTGGCGGGAGGAGGCTGAGCAGTTCTTC. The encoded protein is CASSQFQAVWREEAEQFF.